The clone carrying this T cell receptor beta chain was detected only once. The sample originates from a study of blood T cell repertoires in COVID-19. About the study: From the United States, Italy and Spain came samples of acute and convalescent COVID-19. T cells, B-cell-depleted T cells, or PBMCs supplied cDNA or gDNA.

As originally analysed: Cell counts per sample came from amplifying reference gene primers. Sequencing used immunoSEQ multiplex PCR; TCRdb keeps in-frame clones, though not all of them. V, J and clone size are taken as reported in that table, and D and trimming were inferred from the DNA itself. The data contain roughly 34,000 clones, about nine tenths of them singletons. Sequenced material: peripheral blood. This receptor was taken from a man older than 75 with acute or convalescent COVID-19.

In nucleotides, the CDR3 is TGTGCCAGCAGTGAATTGCTGGGTCGGGGGGAGCAGTTCTTC. The encoded protein is CASSELLGRGEQFF. This chain joins TRBV25-1 and TRBJ2-1; TRBD2 might be the D (6 bases). V was trimmed by 1 base and J by 10 bases, leaving 14 bases between them. This CDR3 has 14 residues. Germline V gene sequence: CDR1 MGHDK, CDR2 SYGVNS.